The 16 T cell receptor beta chains given below trace back to one sample, sequenced in a study of cytomegalovirus exposure and HLA in healthy donors. The PCR had 60 Vbeta and 13 Jbeta primers. Libraries were prepared by immunoSEQ multiplex PCR; TCRdb keeps only in-frame clonotypes and omits some of them. The data contain about 94,000 clones, approximately 7.6% of them singletons. Material for sequencing was PBMCs. These receptors all come from a middle-aged man in good health and CMV-seronegative.

The CDR3 is CASSDLLGAGDTQYF. CDR3 DNA: TGTGCCAGCAGTGATCTGTTGGGGGCAGGGGATACGCAGTATTTT. This rearrangement joins TRBV2 to TRBJ2-3; weak D call: TRBD1 (6 bases). The V end was cut by 3 bases, the J end by 6 bases, with 16 bases between. Germline V gives CDR1 SNHLY, CDR2 FYNNEI. The CDR3 sequence is 15 residues long.

V is TRBV28 and J is TRBJ2-7; tentative D call: TRBD2 (6 bases). The CDR3 runs 15 residues. V was pared by 9 bases and J by 2 bases, with 20 bases between. CDR1 and CDR2 from the germline V gene are MDHEN and SYDVKM. CDR3 amino acids: CASVISFGSAYEQYF. CDR3 DNA: TGTGCCAGTGTTATATCTTTCGGGAGTGCCTACGAGCAGTACTTC.

This clone was seen more than once but under ten times. V gene TRBV6-1 combines with J gene TRBJ2-1; 8 bases are a match to TRBD2. Germline CDR1 and CDR2: MNHNS and SASEGT. V was clipped by 4 bases and J by 5 bases; unmatched bases: 10. CDR3 length equals 16 residues. CDR3 sequence (DNA): TGTGCCAGCAGTGGGTCAAGCGGGGGCCCGAACAATGAGCAGTTCTTC. This codes for CASSGSSGGPNNEQFF.

The gene calls are TRBV4-2 and TRBJ1-4, with 11 bases matching TRBD1. This CDR3 has 20 amino acids. V lost 1 base, J lost 8 bases, and 18 bases stayed unmatched. Germline CDR1 is LGHNA and CDR2 is YNFKEQ. DNA of the CDR3: TGTGCCAGCAGCCAAGGGGTCTATGGACAGGGGGCGATACGAAAGGAAAAACTGTTTTTT. Protein: CASSQGVYGQGAIRKEKLFF.

Only a few counts were recorded for this clone. The J gene is TRBJ2-2, the V gene TRBV15; 9 nucleotides match TRBD2. The trim removed 4 bases at V and 9 bases at J, leaving 9 bases unmatched. Germline loops: CDR1 LNHNV, CDR2 YYDKDF (reference sequence). CDR3 length: 15 amino acids. In DNA, the CDR3 is TGTGCCACCAGCATCCGCGGGGGGGTAAACAGGGAGCTGTTTTTT. Its translation: CATSIRGGVNRELFF.

This clone turned up a few times. The rearrangement links TRBV5-1 to TRBJ1-4; TRBD1 aligns across 9 bases. The CDR3 is 15 residues long. The V gene end was trimmed by 5 bases and the J gene end by 6 bases; junction bases not matched to a gene: 8. Germline V CDR1 and CDR2: SGHRS, YFSETQ. The chain's CDR3 is CASSRGTGRDEKLFF. CDR3 in DNA: TGCGCCAGCAGTAGGGGGACAGGGAGGGATGAAAAACTGTTTTTT.

This clone was seen a few times. This rearrangement joins TRBV14 to TRBJ1-3; D not resolved. The CDR3 covers 15 residues. Trimming removed 4 bases from V and 3 bases from J, with 13 bases in between. CDR1 and CDR2 from the germline V gene are SGHDN and FVKESK. DNA for the CDR3: TGTGCCAGCAGCCCTTCGGAGCGATTTGGAAACACCATATATTTT. This translates into CASSPSERFGNTIYF.

CDR3 sequence: CSVQSWTSGSWFDADTQYF. As DNA, the CDR3 is TGCAGCGTTCAATCCTGGACTAGCGGGAGTTGGTTTGATGCAGATACGCAGTATTTT. The rearrangement uses TRBV29-1 and TRBJ2-3; 13 bases match TRBD2. The CDR3 covers 19 residues. J was trimmed by 4 bases and V by 5 bases; bases with no gene match: 18. Per germline, CDR1 SQVTM and CDR2 ANQGSEA.

This sequence joins TRBV30 and TRBJ2-1; 14 positions agree with TRBD2. Germline V gives CDR1 GTSNPN, CDR2 SVGIG (reference sequence). V lost 4 bases, J lost 10 bases, and 6 bases stayed unmatched. This CDR3 comprises 14 residues. The CDR3 reads CAWTGTSGSREQFF. The CDR3 DNA reads as TGTGCCTGGACCGGGACTAGCGGGAGTCGGGAGCAGTTCTTC.

The table lists this clone with a few counts. V is TRBV7-2 and J is TRBJ2-7; 7 bases fit TRBD2. V gave up 8 bases and J gave up 0 bases; unmatched junction bases: 7. This CDR3 region has 14 residues. The V gene's germline CDR1 is SGHTA and CDR2 FQGNSA. CDR3 amino acids: CASREAGTSYEQYF. Here the CDR3 DNA reads TGTGCCAGCCGGGAGGCGGGAACCTCCTACGAGCAGTACTTC.

The chain joins TRBV4-2 to TRBJ2-3; 10 positions agree with TRBD1. The CDR3 sequence is 16 residues long. J gave up 4 bases and V 3 bases, and 7 bases lay outside the gene matches. Germline CDR1 is LGHNA and CDR2 is YNFKEQ. CDR3 bases: TGTGCCAGCAGCCAGGGTGACAGGGGGCCCTCAGATACGCAGTATTTT. This encodes CASSQGDRGPSDTQYF.

This clone was found a few times. The CDR3 DNA reads as TGTGCCAGCAGCAGAGGACAGGGCTCCTACAATGAGCAGTTCTTC. It is translated as CASSRGQGSYNEQFF. The V call is TRBV9, the J call TRBJ2-1, with 8 nucleotides matching TRBD1. With V trimmed by 4 bases and J by 0 bases, 3 bases remained unmatched. The CDR3 is made up of 15 amino acids. Germline loops: CDR1 SGDLS, CDR2 YYNGEE.

The chain combines TRBV27 with TRBJ1-3; D ambiguous. Trimming removed 5 bases at V and 0 bases at J, with 11 bases between. In germline, CDR1 is MNHEY, CDR2 SMNVEV (reference sequence). The CDR3 length is 15 residues. In nucleotides, the CDR3 is TGTGCCAGCAGTCCCCGGTTTTCCTCTGGAAACACCATATATTTT. As protein: CASSPRFSSGNTIYF.

In this sample, this clone turned up a few times. The V and J genes are TRBV7-9 and TRBJ2-5; D perhaps matches TRBD2 (6 bases). This CDR3 has 13 amino acids. CDR1 and CDR2 from the germline V gene are SEHNR and FQNEAQ (reference sequence). The germline V and J ends were trimmed by 4 bases and 5 bases, with 11 bases remaining between them. The CDR3 sequence: CASSSSGGETQYF. CDR3 nucleotides: TGTGCCAGCAGCTCCTCTGGAGGGGAGACCCAGTACTTC.

Only a few counts were recorded for this clone. The chain employs TRBV6-5 and TRBJ2-5, with TRBD2 matching over 11 bases. Near its end, the DNA agrees better with TRBJ2-7, so the J call may be wrong. The CDR3 covers 15 residues. Germline values: CDR1 MNHEY, CDR2 SVGAGI. The CDR3 DNA is TGTGCCAGCAGGACGTCGGGACTAGCGGTATACGAGCAGTACTTC. Its translation: CASRTSGLAVYEQYF.

The chain couples TRBV7-9 to TRBJ2-5; 7 bases match TRBD1. The J segment lost 5 bases and the V segment lost 5 bases, leaving 5 bases of the junction unmatched. The CDR3 sequence is 13 residues long. Germline values: CDR1 SEHNR, CDR2 FQNEAQ (reference sequence). As DNA, the CDR3 is TGTGCCAGCAGCCGACAGGGCGGGGAGACCCAGTACTTC. It translates to CASSRQGGETQYF.